The 3 T cell receptor beta chains reported below all come from one sample, sequenced in a study of T cell repertoires in cytomegalovirus infection. TCRdb passed the reads through MiXCR, listing each CDR3 protein once. In the table there are around 310,000 distinct CDR3 sequences, about 17% of which are singletons. Sequenced input: PBMCs. Receptors were obtained from a human donor in good health (CMV status not recorded). Some clones in this sample may be carry-over from other donors' samples.

This clonotype came up a few times. The V call is TRBV6-5, the J call TRBJ2-2; the D call may be TRBD1 or TRBD2 (6 bases each). CDR1 is MNHEY, CDR2 SVGAGI, per germline. Deletions cut 2 bases from V and 7 bases from J, with 14 bases between. The CDR3 has 15 amino acids. CDR3 protein: CASSYRQGTDGELFF. CDR3 bases: TGTGCCAGCAGTTACAGGCAGGGGACTGACGGGGAGCTGTTTTTT.

This clonotype was seen repeatedly, ten times or more. The rearrangement joins TRBV11-3 to TRBJ1-1; D is ambiguous. This CDR3 comprises 13 residues. Germline V gene data show CDR1 as SGHNT and CDR2 as YENEEA. V was shortened by 5 bases and J by 3 bases, with 10 bases between the two germline ends. DNA of the CDR3: TGTGCCAGCAGCGACGGACGGGACACTGAAGCTTTCTTT. It yields the protein CASSDGRDTEAFF.

This clonotype has a count of ten or more. The rearrangement uses TRBV7-9 and TRBJ2-3; 9 bases line up with TRBD2. Germline CDR1 and CDR2: SEHNR and FQNEAQ (reference sequence). The CDR3 loop spans 18 amino acids. The trim removed 3 bases at V and 0 bases at J, leaving 10 bases unmatched. CDR3 in amino acids: CASSLSAGGLSSTDTQYF. CDR3 nucleotide sequence: TGTGCCAGCAGCTTGTCTGCGGGGGGGCTGTCTAGCACAGATACGCAGTATTTT.